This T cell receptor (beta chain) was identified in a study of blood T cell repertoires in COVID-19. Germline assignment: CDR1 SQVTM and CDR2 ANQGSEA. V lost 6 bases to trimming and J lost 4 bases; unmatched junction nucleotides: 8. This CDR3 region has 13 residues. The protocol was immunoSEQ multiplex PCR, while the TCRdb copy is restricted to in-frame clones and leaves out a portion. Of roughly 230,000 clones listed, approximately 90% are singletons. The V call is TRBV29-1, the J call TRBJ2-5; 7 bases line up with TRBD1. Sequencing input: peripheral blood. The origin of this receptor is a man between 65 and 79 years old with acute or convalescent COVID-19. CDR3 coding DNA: TGCAGCGTCCACAGACAGGGACGAGAGACCCAGTACTTC. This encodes CSVHRQGRETQYF.